The clone carrying this T cell receptor beta chain is classed as medium-sized (0.01 to 0.1%). What it recognizes is unknown. This record comes from a study of T cell repertoires in aging, cancer and after chemotherapy. Regarding the study as a whole: Immunological memory after chemotherapy cannot be judged from the repertoire data.

The V gene's germline CDR1 is ENHRY and CDR2 SYGVKD. V was shortened by 3 bases and J by 0 bases, with 12 bases between the two germline ends. The CDR3 consists of 16 residues. Rearranged V-D-J TRB sequences were amplified with a mixed TRB-A/B primer pool. TCRdb reprocessed the multiplex PCR reads via MiXCR and lists one record per CDR3 protein. The table records fewer than 2,000 distinct CDR3 sequences, around 24% of them present only once. TCR beta rearrangements were amplified from peripheral blood genomic DNA. Sequenced: blood. The receptor comes from a human donor with a solid tumor. The rearrangement links TRBV10-3 to TRBJ1-5; no reliable D call. The CDR3 protein is CAISDRLQPSNQPQHF. The CDR3 DNA sequence: TGTGCCATCAGTGACAGGTTACAACCTAGCAATCAGCCCCAGCATTTT.